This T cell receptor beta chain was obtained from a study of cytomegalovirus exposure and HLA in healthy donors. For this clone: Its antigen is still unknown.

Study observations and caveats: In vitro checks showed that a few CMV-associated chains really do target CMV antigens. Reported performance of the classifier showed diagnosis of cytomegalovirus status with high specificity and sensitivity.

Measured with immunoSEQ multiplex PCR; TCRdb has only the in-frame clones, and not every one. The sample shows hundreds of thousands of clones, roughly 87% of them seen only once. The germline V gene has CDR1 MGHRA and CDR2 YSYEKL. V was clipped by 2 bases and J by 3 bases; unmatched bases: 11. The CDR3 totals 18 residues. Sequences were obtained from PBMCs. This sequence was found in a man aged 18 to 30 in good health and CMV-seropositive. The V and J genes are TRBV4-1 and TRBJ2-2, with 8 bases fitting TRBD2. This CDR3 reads CASSQSASLAVYTGELFF. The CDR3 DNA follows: TGCGCCAGCAGCCAATCCGCTTCACTAGCGGTATACACCGGGGAGCTGTTTTTT.